Listed below are T cell receptor beta chains from one sample, sequenced in a study of cytotoxic CD8 clonotypes in ibrutinib-treated CLL. Sequencing used immunoSEQ multiplex PCR; TCRdb keeps in-frame clones, though not all of them. This table holds roughly 15,000 clones, over 70% found once. Sequenced material: PBMCs, taken before ibrutinib treatment. The receptor source for this set is a human donor with chronic lymphocytic leukemia. CDR3s include the opening cysteine and the closing phenylalanine or tryptophan. D genes are given only for firm matches. Clone size is stated in some rows and not others, as once, few, many or a class when expanded.

d_call j_call v_call clone_size cdr3_aa cdr3_nt
TRBD2 TRBJ2-3 TRBV5-1 NA CASSFTSGIYTDTQYF TGCGCCAGCAGCTTCACTAGCGGGATATACACAGATACGCAGTATTTT
NA TRBJ2-7 TRBV11-1 NA CASSLLDEQYF TGTGCCAGCAGCTTATTGGACGAGCAGTACTTC
NA TRBJ2-7 TRBV2 NA CASTLPPTYEQYF TGTGCCAGCACCCTCCCGCCTACCTACGAGCAGTACTTC
TRBD2 TRBJ2-5 TRBV7-2 NA CASSLGLAGEETQYF TGTGCCAGCAGCTTAGGTCTAGCGGGAGAGGAGACCCAGTACTTC
TRBD1 TRBJ2-1 TRBV10-2 NA CASSETGAKSYNEQFF TGCGCCAGCAGTGAGACAGGGGCCAAAAGTTACAATGAGCAGTTCTTC
NA TRBJ2-2 TRBV5-8 NA CASSFERTNTGELFF TGTGCCAGCAGCTTCGAGAGGACGAACACCGGGGAGCTGTTTTTT
NA TRBJ2-5 TRBV29-1 NA CSVGGYVSRKETQYF TGCAGCGTTGGTGGTTACGTATCCCGAAAAGAGACCCAGTACTTC
NA TRBJ2-7 TRBV2 few CASRDGSYEQYF TGTGCCAGCAGGGACGGCTCCTACGAGCAGTACTTC
TRBD2 TRBJ2-3 TRBV9 NA CASSGRTSGRTDTQYF TGTGCCAGCAGCGGCCGGACTAGCGGGAGAACAGATACGCAGTATTTT
TRBD1 TRBJ2-7 TRBV7-2 NA CASSLGGQTYEQYF TGTGCCAGCAGCTTAGGGGGACAGACCTACGAGCAGTACTTC
TRBD2 TRBJ2-2 TRBV10-1 few CASTGTSGADRLFF TGCGCCAGCACCGGGACTAGCGGAGCTGATCGGCTGTTTTTT
NA TRBJ2-2 TRBV27 NA CASSFSSTGELFF TGTGCCAGCAGTTTCAGCAGCACCGGGGAGCTGTTTTTT
TRBD1 TRBJ2-1 TRBV29-1 NA CSLSTGDNEQFF TGCAGCCTAAGCACAGGGGACAATGAGCAGTTCTTC
NA TRBJ2-5 TRBV11-2 NA CASSLLREETQYF TGTGCCAGCAGCTTATTGAGAGAAGAGACCCAGTACTTC
NA TRBJ2-7 TRBV19 NA CASSIGPLYYEQYF TGTGCCAGTAGTATAGGACCGCTCTACTACGAGCAGTACTTC
NA TRBJ2-1 TRBV5-1 NA CASSLASAYNEQFF TGCGCCAGCAGCTTGGCTAGCGCATACAATGAGCAGTTCTTC
NA TRBJ2-1 TRBV5-1 NA CASSLDTRYNEQFF TGCGCCAGCAGCTTGGACACGAGATACAATGAGCAGTTCTTC
NA TRBJ2-2 TRBV9 NA CASSAVTGNTGELFF TGTGCCAGCAGCGCAGTGACAGGGAACACCGGGGAGCTGTTTTTT
TRBD1 TRBJ1-1 TRBV7-9 NA CASSLLPDRDGAFF TGTGCCAGCAGCTTACTTCCCGACAGGGACGGAGCTTTCTTT
NA TRBJ1-1 TRBV7-2 NA CASSLAQVNTEAFF TGTGCCAGCAGCTTAGCGCAAGTGAACACTGAAGCTTTCTTT
NA TRBJ2-5 TRBV19 NA CASRDRRQETQYF TGTGCCAGTAGGGACAGACGACAAGAGACCCAGTACTTC
TRBD2 TRBJ2-5 TRBV7-7 NA CASSPGLDQETQYF TGTGCTAGCAGCCCTGGACTAGACCAAGAGACCCAGTACTTC
TRBD2 TRBJ2-7 TRBV27 NA CASRPLGLADSYEQYF TGTGCCAGCCGCCCCTTGGGACTAGCGGACTCCTACGAGCAGTACTTC
NA TRBJ1-2 TRBV19 NA CASNPGASYGYTF TGTGCCAGTAACCCAGGGGCTAGCTATGGCTACACCTTC
TRBD1 TRBJ2-7 TRBV6-5 NA CASSYRRQGAYEQYF TGTGCCAGCAGTTATAGGAGACAGGGTGCTTACGAGCAGTACTTC
NA TRBJ2-1 TRBV28 NA CASGNSGTEQFF TGTGCCAGCGGGAACTCCGGGACGGAGCAGTTCTTC
NA TRBJ1-1 TRBV7-9 NA CASSPSPILGIEAFF TGTGCCAGCAGCCCTTCGCCTATTTTAGGAATTGAAGCTTTCTTT
NA TRBJ2-7 TRBV7-6 NA CASSFGSTSREQYF TGTGCCAGCAGCTTCGGGTCTACCAGTCGCGAGCAGTACTTC
NA TRBJ1-1 TRBV7-3 NA CASSLTVNTEAFF TGTGCCAGCAGCTTAACGGTGAACACTGAAGCTTTCTTT
TRBD1 TRBJ1-5 TRBV7-9 NA CASSPMDRRGPAQHF TGTGCCAGCAGCCCTATGGACAGGAGGGGGCCGGCCCAGCATTTT
NA TRBJ2-1 TRBV7-3 NA CASSRPGWGYEQFF TGTGCCAGCAGCCGTCCCGGGTGGGGTTATGAGCAGTTCTTC
TRBD2 TRBJ2-3 TRBV28 NA CASSLGGPNTQYF TGTGCCAGCAGTTTGGGAGGGCCCAATACGCAGTATTTT
NA TRBJ2-7 TRBV5-3 NA CARSLEGVERKSSYEQYF TGTGCCAGAAGCTTGGAAGGCGTGGAGCGGAAGAGCTCCTACGAGCAGTACTTC
NA TRBJ1-5 TRBV4-1 few CASSLETGSWPQHF TGCGCCAGCAGTCTAGAGACAGGCAGCTGGCCCCAGCATTTT
NA TRBJ1-1 TRBV19 NA CASSIAGSYTEAFF TGTGCCAGTAGTATCGCAGGGTCGTACACTGAAGCTTTCTTT
NA TRBJ2-2 TRBV4-1 NA CASSQGRRNTGELFF TGCGCCAGCAGCCAGGGACGCAGGAACACCGGGGAGCTGTTTTTT
NA TRBJ2-1 TRBV19 few CASSTGVNEQFF TGTGCCAGTAGTACAGGGGTTAATGAGCAGTTCTTC
TRBD1 TRBJ1-2 TRBV19 NA CASKDRPYYGYTF TGTGCCAGTAAGGACAGGCCCTACTATGGCTACACCTTC
NA TRBJ1-5 TRBV7-9 NA CASSLGGSRNQPQHF TGTGCCAGCAGCTTAGGGGGGAGCCGAAATCAGCCCCAGCATTTT
NA TRBJ2-6 TRBV19 NA CASSIIRPGGANVLTF TGTGCCAGTAGTATAATCCGTCCTGGTGGGGCCAACGTCCTGACTTTC
TRBD2 TRBJ2-1 TRBV5-1 NA CASSFLAGGGNEQFF TGCGCCAGCAGCTTCCTAGCGGGTGGAGGGAATGAGCAGTTCTTC
TRBD2 TRBJ2-2 TRBV18 NA CASSPQTSGIFGTGELFF TGTGCCAGCTCACCACAGACTAGCGGGATCTTCGGCACCGGGGAGCTGTTTTTT
TRBD1 TRBJ2-3 TRBV5-1 few CASSFTGAGTDTQYF TGCGCCAGCAGCTTCACAGGGGCCGGCACAGATACGCAGTATTTT
NA TRBJ1-3 TRBV7-3 NA CASSFSGAGNTIYF TGTGCCAGCAGCTTTTCGGGGGCTGGAAACACCATATATTTT
NA TRBJ2-3 TRBV4-2 NA CASSQVWGEPPDTQYF TGTGCCAGCAGCCAAGTTTGGGGGGAGCCTCCAGATACGCAGTATTTT
NA TRBJ2-1 TRBV10-1 NA CASSVVRTGSYNEQFF TGCGCCAGCAGTGTTGTCAGGACGGGATCCTACAATGAGCAGTTCTTC
NA TRBJ1-5 TRBV27 NA CASSSTGSLQPQHF TGTGCCAGCAGTTCCACAGGGAGCTTACAGCCCCAGCATTTT
TRBD1 TRBJ2-7 TRBV19 NA CASSRDRNYEQYF TGTGCCAGTAGTAGGGACAGGAACTACGAGCAGTACTTC
TRBD2 TRBJ2-1 TRBV11-3 NA CASSLSTSGLEQFF TGTGCCAGCAGCTTATCCACTAGCGGTTTAGAGCAGTTCTTC
TRBD1 TRBJ2-5 TRBV6-6 NA CASSYPGQGRETQYF TGTGCCAGCAGTTACCCGGGACAGGGGCGAGAGACCCAGTACTTC
NA TRBJ1-4 TRBV23-1 NA CARAPCAEKLFF TGCGCCAGGGCCCCCTGCGCTGAAAAACTGTTTTTT
TRBD2 TRBJ2-7 TRBV28 few CASRVLADSYEQYF TGTGCCAGCAGAGTACTAGCGGACTCCTACGAGCAGTACTTC
NA TRBJ1-2 TRBV5-1 NA CASSSGTFYGYTF TGCGCCAGCAGCTCCGGGACTTTCTATGGCTACACCTTC
TRBD1 TRBJ2-7 TRBV7-9 NA CASSLARGLAYEQYF TGTGCCAGCAGCTTAGCGAGGGGGCTTGCCTACGAGCAGTACTTC
TRBD2 TRBJ2-1 TRBV11-2 NA CASSSGLAGGHEQFF TGTGCCAGCAGCTCGGGACTAGCGGGAGGCCATGAGCAGTTCTTC